These 2 T cell receptor beta chains came from one sample sequenced in a study of cytomegalovirus exposure and HLA in healthy donors. PCR was performed using 60 Vbeta and 13 Jbeta primers. The data were produced by immunoSEQ multiplex PCR, yet TCRdb's version contains in-frame clones alone and is incomplete. Among 90,000 to 100,000 clones, approximately 76% were seen once, and the ten largest hold 1.5% to 2.5%. Input material: PBMCs. Receptors originate from a man in his forties in good health and CMV-seronegative.

V and J are TRBV30 and TRBJ2-3; the D is unclear. V lost 8 bases and J lost 1, with 10 bases in between. Germline V gives CDR1 GTSNPN, CDR2 SVGIG (reference sequence). This CDR3 has 12 amino acids. The CDR3 here is CAQAIRTDTQYF. The CDR3, as DNA: TGTGCCCAGGCCATACGCACAGATACGCAGTATTTT.

The chain employs TRBV10-2 and TRBJ2-2; D not resolved. The germline V gene encodes CDR1 WSHSY and CDR2 SAAADI. V shed 8 bases and J shed 6 bases, with 13 bases lying between them. The CDR3 runs 13 residues. The CDR3 reads CASLISRPGELFF. CDR3 in DNA: TGCGCCAGCCTTATTAGTCGCCCCGGGGAGCTGTTTTTT.